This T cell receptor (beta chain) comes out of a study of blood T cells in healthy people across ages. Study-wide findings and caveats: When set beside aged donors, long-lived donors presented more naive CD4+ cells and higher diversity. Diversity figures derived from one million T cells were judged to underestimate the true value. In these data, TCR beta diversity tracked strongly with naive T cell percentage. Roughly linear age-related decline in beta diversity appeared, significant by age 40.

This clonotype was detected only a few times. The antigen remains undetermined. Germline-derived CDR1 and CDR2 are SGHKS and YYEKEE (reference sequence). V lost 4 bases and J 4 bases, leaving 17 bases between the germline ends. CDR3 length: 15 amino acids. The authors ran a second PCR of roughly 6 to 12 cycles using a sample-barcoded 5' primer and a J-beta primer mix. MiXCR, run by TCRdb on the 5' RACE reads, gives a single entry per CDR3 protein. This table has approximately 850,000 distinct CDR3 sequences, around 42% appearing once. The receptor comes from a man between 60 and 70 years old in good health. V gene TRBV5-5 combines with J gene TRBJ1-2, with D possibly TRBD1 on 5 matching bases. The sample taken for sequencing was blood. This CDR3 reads CASSQTRGSGYGYTF. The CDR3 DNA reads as TGTGCCAGCAGCCAAACGAGGGGTTCGGGCTATGGCTACACCTTC.